This passage covers 23 T cell receptor beta chains from one sample sequenced in a study of T cell repertoires in cytomegalovirus infection (dated by TCRdb to about 2019). Instrument used: Illumina HiSeq 1500. TCRdb's own reprocessing of the public reads used fastp at Q25 and MiXCR and kept productive beta chains. Here each entry gathers all rows of one CDR3 protein and keeps the most common genes and DNA. Recorded for this sample are about 310,000 distinct CDR3 sequences; under 20% of them occurred a single time. The ten largest clones represent more than 10% of the sample. The sequenced sample consisted of PBMCs. These receptors came from a human donor in good health (CMV status not recorded). Some clones in this sample may be carry-over from other donors' samples.

The chain couples TRBV6-5 to TRBJ1-2, with 7 bases lining up with TRBD1. Germline values: CDR1 MNHEY, CDR2 SVGAGI. The CDR3 extends over 15 amino acids. V was pared by 2 bases and J by 4 bases, with 7 bases of the junction left unmatched. This chain's CDR3 is CASSYADREGYGYTF. The CDR3 region has the DNA TGTGCCAGCAGTTACGCTGACAGGGAAGGCTATGGCTACACCTTC.

This clonotype was seen only a few times. The chain uses TRBV20-1 and TRBJ2-1, with D possibly TRBD1 on 6 matching bases. The CDR3 length is 15 residues. The ends were cut back, 0 bases at V and 3 bases at J, with 12 bases in the middle. The germline CDR1 and CDR2 sequences are DFQATT and SNEGSKA (reference sequence). The CDR3 sequence: CSARDRQGSYNEQFF. The CDR3 bases are TGCAGTGCTAGAGATCGGCAGGGGAGCTACAATGAGCAGTTCTTC.

Many counts were recorded for this clonotype. The rearrangement links TRBV29-1 to TRBJ2-2; either TRBD1 or TRBD2 may supply D (6 bases each). This CDR3 is built from 16 residues. Germline V gives CDR1 SQVTM, CDR2 ANQGSEA. V was shortened by 4 bases and J by 2 bases, with 17 bases between the two germline ends. The CDR3: CSVGGAGSTNTGELFF. In nucleotides, the CDR3 is TGCAGCGTTGGGGGGGCCGGTTCGACAAACACCGGGGAGCTGTTTTTT.

This clonotype was picked up a small number of times. This sequence joins TRBV28 and TRBJ2-5, with 9 positions matching TRBD1. V gave up 5 bases and J gave up 5 bases; unmatched junction bases: 3. Germline V gene sequence: CDR1 MDHEN, CDR2 SYDVKM. The CDR3 is 13 amino acids. The CDR3, as DNA: TGTGCCAGCAGTGGACAGGGGCCGGAGACCCAGTACTTC. Translation gives CASSGQGPETQYF.

The J gene is TRBJ2-1, the V gene TRBV5-1; 7 bases are shared with TRBD1. The ends lost 2 bases at V and 2 bases at J; junction bases unmatched: 7. CDR3 length: 16 residues. CDR1 and CDR2 (germline): SGHRS, YFSETQ. DNA of the CDR3: TGCGCCAGCAGCTTCCAGACAGGGCGTACCTACAATGAGCAGTTCTTC. This translates into CASSFQTGRTYNEQFF.

The chain employs TRBV7-2 and TRBJ2-7; D is uncertain. Germline assignment: CDR1 SGHTA and CDR2 FQGNSA. Trimming took off 5 bases at V and 4 bases at J, with 9 bases between the two ends. CDR3 length: 12 amino acids. The CDR3 DNA reads as TGTGCCAGCAGCCGGACCCTATACGAGCAGTACTTC. This translates into CASSRTLYEQYF.

This clonotype has at least ten counts. This rearrangement joins TRBV19 to TRBJ2-2; TRBD1 is a possible D gene (6 bases). CDR1 is LNHDA, CDR2 SQIVND, per germline (reference sequence). Trimming removed 6 bases from V and 4 bases from J, with 21 bases in between. The CDR3 length is 17 residues. CDR3 in amino acids: CASRGYYREVGTGELFF. CDR3 sequence (DNA): TGTGCCAGTAGAGGGTACTACAGGGAAGTGGGCACCGGGGAGCTGTTTTTT.

The sample holds a few counts of this clonotype. The CDR3 ends on some other residue instead of the conserved phenylalanine or tryptophan, so this is likely a read error. The chain employs TRBV5-1 and TRBJ2-5; no definite D call. Trimming cost V 0 bases and J 0 bases, with 12 bases left between them. The CDR3 loop spans 16 amino acids. Germline V gene lookup returns CDR1 SGHRS and CDR2 YFSETQ. CDR3 protein: CASSLGVSVDQETQYS. The CDR3 region has the DNA TGCGCCAGCAGCTTGGGGGTCTCCGTTGACCAAGAGACCCAGTACTCC.

Ten or more counts support this clonotype. The genes are TRBV7-9 and TRBJ1-1; D call uncertain. Germline-derived CDR1 and CDR2 are SEHNR and FQNEAQ (reference sequence). The length of the CDR3 is 12 residues. V shed 10 bases and J shed 0 bases, with 9 bases lying between them. In nucleotides, the CDR3 is TGTGCCACCCTGAAACTGAACACTGAAGCTTTCTTT. Residues: CATLKLNTEAFF.

This clonotype was observed many times. The chain uses TRBV28 and TRBJ1-1; tentative D call: TRBD1 (6 bases). V shed 10 bases and J shed 1 base, with 16 bases lying between them. CDR3 length: 14 residues. Germline V gives CDR1 MDHEN, CDR2 SYDVKM. The CDR3 coding sequence is TGTGCCAACCAGGGAGGGGGTCCGAACACTGAAGCTTTCTTT. Translating it yields CANQGGGPNTEAFF.

The chain links TRBV10-3 to TRBJ1-3; D is uncertain. This CDR3 contains 12 residues. CDR1 and CDR2 from the germline V gene are ENHRY and SYGVKD. Trimming stripped 2 bases from V and 3 bases from J, with 2 bases between. Here the CDR3 reads CAISEGGNTIYF. CDR3 nucleotide sequence: TGTGCCATCAGTGAGGGTGGAAACACCATATATTTT.

This clonotype appeared many times. This CDR3 reads CASSRKTGTENIQYF. CDR3 in DNA: TGCGCCAGCAGCCGCAAGACAGGGACTGAAAACATTCAGTACTTC. The chain is built from TRBV4-1 and TRBJ2-4, with D maybe TRBD1 (7 bases). Trimming shortened V by 4 bases and J by 5 bases, and 15 bases separated the two germline ends. The CDR3 contains 15 residues. In germline, CDR1 is MGHRA, CDR2 YSYEKL.

The gene calls are TRBV27 and TRBJ2-1, with D maybe TRBD1 (5 bases). Germline CDR1 MNHEY, CDR2 SMNVEV (reference sequence). Deletions cut 5 bases from V and 7 bases from J, with 15 bases between. The CDR3 loop spans 14 amino acids. Written as DNA, the CDR3 is TGTGCCAGCAGTCCTTGGACAAGGCAAAATGAGCAGTTCTTC. Residues: CASSPWTRQNEQFF.

The J gene is TRBJ2-3, the V gene TRBV24-1; maybe TRBD1 (6 bases). With 3 bases removed from V and 0 bases from J, the gap between germline ends came to 21 bases. This CDR3 has 19 residues. Germline assignment: CDR1 KGHDR and CDR2 SFDVKD. CDR3 in amino acids: CATSDAPGRPGTSTDTQYF. The CDR3 bases are TGTGCCACCAGTGATGCACCCGGCCGTCCCGGGACAAGCACAGATACGCAGTATTTT.

This clonotype came up many times. The V and J genes are TRBV7-6 and TRBJ1-1; 8 bases are shared with TRBD1. The J segment lost 11 bases and the V segment lost 5 bases, leaving 13 bases of the junction unmatched. This CDR3 has 14 amino acids. CDR1 SGHVS and CDR2 FNYEAQ come from the germline V gene. CDR3 nucleotides: TGTGCCAGCAGCCCCGGACAGGGAGGGTCTCAGGCTTTCTTT. Translated, it gives CASSPGQGGSQAFF.

This chain connects TRBV4-1 to TRBJ1-3, with 8 bases identical to TRBD1. The CDR3 is 16 residues long. Germline lookup yields CDR1 MGHRA and CDR2 YSYEKL. J was trimmed by 0 bases and V by 1 base; bases with no gene match: 2. CDR3 sequence (DNA): TGCGCCAGCAGCCAAGGACAGGGGATCTCTGGAAACACCATATATTTT. This gives the protein CASSQGQGISGNTIYF.

This rearrangement joins TRBV7-8 to TRBJ2-7; a possible D gene is TRBD1 (6 bases). The CDR3 contains 14 residues. The germline gives CDR1 SGHVS, CDR2 FQNEAQ. Trimming removed 5 bases at V and 2 bases at J, with 13 bases between. The CDR3 reads CASSRGTGTYEQYF. As DNA, the CDR3 is TGTGCCAGCAGCCGCGGAACAGGGACCTACGAGCAGTACTTC.

The chain carries TRBV6-2 or TRBV6-3 and TRBJ1-1, with D perhaps matching TRBD1 (5 bases). Trimming removed 6 bases from V and 0 bases from J, with 14 bases in between. Germline V CDR1 and CDR2: MNHEY, SVGEGT. The CDR3 consists of 15 residues. The CDR3: CASRDTWGMNTEAFF. Here the CDR3 DNA reads TGTGCCAGCAGGGACACCTGGGGGATGAACACTGAAGCTTTCTTT.

This clonotype was recorded many times. V is TRBV7-2 and J is TRBJ2-7, with D perhaps assigned TRBD1 or TRBD2 (5 bases each). The CDR3 runs 14 residues. From germline, CDR1 is SGHTA and CDR2 FQGNSA. The V end was cut by 6 bases, the J end by 2 bases, with 14 bases between. The CDR3 protein is CASSLMGVTYEQYF. Here the CDR3 DNA reads TGTGCCAGCAGTCTAATGGGGGTCACCTACGAGCAGTACTTC.

There are many counts of this clonotype. The CDR3 bases are TGTGCCAGCAGAGAGGGCGGTACTAGCACAGATACGCAGTATTTT. As protein: CASREGGTSTDTQYF. The chain couples TRBV6-1 to TRBJ2-3; tentatively, D is TRBD2 (5 bases). There are 15 residues in the CDR3. Trimming shortened V by 6 bases and J by 0 bases, and 13 bases separated the two germline ends. The germline gives CDR1 MNHNS, CDR2 SASEGT.

The rearrangement joins TRBV2 to TRBJ1-5; 11 positions agree with TRBD1. The V segment lost 7 bases and the J segment 7 bases; nucleotides outside the gene matches: 9. The CDR3 covers 15 residues. Per germline, CDR1 SNHLY and CDR2 FYNNEI. DNA for the CDR3: TGTGCCAGCACTGGGACAGGGGGGACCAGGCAGCCCCAGCATTTT. The encoded protein is CASTGTGGTRQPQHF.

V and J are TRBV2 and TRBJ1-4; tentative D call: TRBD1 (5 bases). This CDR3 spans 14 amino acids. V was shortened by 4 bases and J by 13 bases, with 19 bases between the two germline ends. Per germline, CDR1 SNHLY and CDR2 FYNNEI. The CDR3: CASSAPGPSIRLFF. The CDR3 bases are TGTGCCAGCAGTGCCCCGGGACCATCGATAAGACTGTTTTTT.

This clonotype was observed at least ten times. This chain uses TRBV6-1 with TRBJ1-2, with TRBD1 matching 9 bases. The CDR3 is 14 amino acids. The V gene end was trimmed by 5 bases and the J gene end by 7 bases; junction bases not matched to a gene: 8. Germline V gene data show CDR1 as MNHNS and CDR2 as SASEGT. The CDR3 bases are TGTGCCAGCAGTCGAGGACAGGGGATTGGTGGCTACACCTTC. Translating it yields CASSRGQGIGGYTF.